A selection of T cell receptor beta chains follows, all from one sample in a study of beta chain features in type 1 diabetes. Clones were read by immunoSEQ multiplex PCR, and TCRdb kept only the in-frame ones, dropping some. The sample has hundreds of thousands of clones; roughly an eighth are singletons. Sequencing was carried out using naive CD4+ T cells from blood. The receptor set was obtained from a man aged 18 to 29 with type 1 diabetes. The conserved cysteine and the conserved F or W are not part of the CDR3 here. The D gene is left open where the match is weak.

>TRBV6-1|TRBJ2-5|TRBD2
ASSEISGGETQY
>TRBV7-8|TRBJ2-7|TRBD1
ASSSNRDSPSRSYEQY
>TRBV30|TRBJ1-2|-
AWSVQVPRDYGYT
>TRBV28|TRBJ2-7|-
ASSRTSEQY
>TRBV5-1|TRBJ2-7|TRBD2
ASSLGSERGKY
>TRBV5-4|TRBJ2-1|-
ASSLAGWASYNEQF
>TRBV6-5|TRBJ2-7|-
ASSQPRDSYEQY
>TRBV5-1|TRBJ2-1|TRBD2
ASSLDTQAGGRSKF
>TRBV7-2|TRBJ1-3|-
ASSLGQGWSGNTIY
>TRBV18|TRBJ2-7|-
ASSPYSGDYEQY
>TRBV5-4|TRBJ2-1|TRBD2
ASSLGGSSYNEQF
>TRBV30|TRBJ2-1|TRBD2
AWSSGAWDEQF
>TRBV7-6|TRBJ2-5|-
ASSLQTDGTQY
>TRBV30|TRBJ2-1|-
AWSVGRGEVNEQF